The entry below gives a single T cell receptor beta chain sequence along with its context. In germline, CDR1 is SSHAT, CDR2 FNYEAQ (reference sequence). V gave up 0 bases and J gave up 7 bases; unmatched junction bases: 3. This CDR3 spans 14 amino acids. Together with a sample-barcoded 5' primer, a J-beta primer mix was included in a second PCR lasting about 6 to 11 cycles. TCRdb analysed the 5' RACE reads with MiXCR anew, one entry per CDR3 protein. The sample has some 860,000 distinct CDR3 sequences, more than 55% seen once. These data are taken from a study of blood T cells in healthy people across ages.

Specimen: blood. The receptor comes from a man aged 40-49 years in good health. The chain joins TRBV7-7 to TRBJ2-1, with TRBD1 identical over 7 bases. Here the CDR3 DNA reads TGTGCCAGCAGCTTAGCCGGGACAGATAATGAGCAGTTCTTC. Translating gives CASSLAGTDNEQFF.